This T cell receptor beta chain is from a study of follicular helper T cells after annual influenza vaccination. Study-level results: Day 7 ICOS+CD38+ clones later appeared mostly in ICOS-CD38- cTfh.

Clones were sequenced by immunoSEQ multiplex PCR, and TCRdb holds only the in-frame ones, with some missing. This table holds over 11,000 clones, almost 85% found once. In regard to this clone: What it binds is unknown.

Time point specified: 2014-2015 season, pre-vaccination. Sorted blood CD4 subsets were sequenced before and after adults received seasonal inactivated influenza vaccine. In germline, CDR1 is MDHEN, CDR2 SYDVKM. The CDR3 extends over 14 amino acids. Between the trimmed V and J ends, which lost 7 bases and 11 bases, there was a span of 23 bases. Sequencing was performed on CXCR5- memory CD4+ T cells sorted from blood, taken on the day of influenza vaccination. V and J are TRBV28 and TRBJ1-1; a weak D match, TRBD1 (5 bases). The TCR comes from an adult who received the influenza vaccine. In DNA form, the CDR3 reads TGTGCCAGCACTAGCCTCGGGTCCAGGGCAAGTGCTTTCTTT. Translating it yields CASTSLGSRASAFF.